Below, 20 T cell receptor beta chains from the same sample are listed, as sequenced in a study of blood T cell repertoires in COVID-19. TCRdb's table, derived via immunoSEQ multiplex PCR, lists solely in-frame clones and lacks some. The sample has 280,000 or so clones; over 75% are singletons. The specimen was peripheral blood. The receptors originated from a human donor in a cohort sampled during active COVID-19.

The gene calls are TRBV7-9 and TRBJ1-1; no clear D gene. The CDR3 loop spans 14 amino acids. Trimming cost V 2 bases and J 4 bases, with 11 bases left between them. CDR1 and CDR2 (germline): SEHNR, FQNEAQ (reference sequence). Here the CDR3 reads CASSLLQVGTEAFF. CDR3 coding DNA: TGTGCCAGCAGCTTACTCCAGGTGGGCACTGAAGCTTTCTTT.

The chain recombines TRBV19 with TRBJ2-7; TRBD2 agrees at 8 bases. Germline lookup yields CDR1 LNHDA and CDR2 SQIVND (reference sequence). Unmatched junction bases numbered 3, after V lost 3 bases and J lost 5 bases. The CDR3 has 13 amino acids. Written as DNA, the CDR3 is TGTGCCAGTAGTATGTCGGGGGGGAACGAGCAGTACTTC. Protein sequence: CASSMSGGNEQYF.

The chain uses TRBV7-2 and TRBJ1-6, with D possibly matching TRBD1 (5 bases). V was trimmed by 6 bases and J by 5 bases, leaving 14 bases between them. The CDR3 has 15 residues. The germline gives CDR1 SGHTA, CDR2 FQGNSA. CDR3 loop: CASRSAVRDNSPLHF. The CDR3 nucleotides are TGTGCCAGCAGATCCGCGGTCAGGGATAATTCACCCCTCCACTTT.

A word on this clone: The sample carries other DNA sequences with the same CDR3. The V gene is TRBV6-5, the J gene TRBJ2-1; D possibly corresponds to TRBD2 (5 bases). Germline assignment: CDR1 MNHEY and CDR2 SVGAGI. V lost 4 bases, J lost 1 base, and 11 bases lay in between. The CDR3 is 15 residues long. CDR3 nucleotide sequence: TGTGCCAGCAGTTTACCTGGGAGTTCCTACAATGAGCAGTTCTTC. Residues: CASSLPGSSYNEQFF.

The gene calls are TRBV9 and TRBJ2-1, with 9 bases lining up with TRBD2. Germline assignment: CDR1 SGDLS and CDR2 YYNGEE. This CDR3 is built from 14 residues. The V gene end was trimmed by 0 bases and the J gene end by 7 bases; junction bases not matched to a gene: 2. The CDR3 region is CASSVGLAVNEQFF. The CDR3 bases are TGTGCCAGCAGCGTAGGACTAGCGGTTAATGAGCAGTTCTTC.

This clone is a singleton in its sample. This chain connects TRBV11-3 to TRBJ2-2, with 12 positions matching TRBD2. The CDR3 runs to 15 residues. Germline V gives CDR1 SGHNT, CDR2 YENEEA. V trimming: 4 bases; J trimming: 6 bases; junction bases outside the gene matches: 3. The CDR3 protein is CASSSGLAGPGELFF. CDR3 DNA sequence: TGTGCCAGCAGCTCGGGACTAGCGGGTCCCGGGGAGCTGTTTTTT.

The rearrangement joins TRBV28 to TRBJ1-5, with D possibly TRBD1 on 6 matching bases. The CDR3 is 12 residues long. V dropped 9 bases and J dropped 8 bases, with 14 bases sitting between them. CDR1 is MDHEN and CDR2 is SYDVKM in the germline V gene. The CDR3 is CASLITGKPQHF. The DNA for the CDR3 is TGTGCCAGTCTAATAACAGGGAAGCCCCAGCATTTT.

This clone was recorded only once. The gene calls are TRBV5-4 and TRBJ2-1; maybe TRBD2 (6 bases). From germline, CDR1 is SGHNT and CDR2 YYREEE (reference sequence). The CDR3 runs to 15 residues. V was shortened by 1 base and J by 2 bases, with 10 bases between the two germline ends. The CDR3 coding sequence is TGTGCCAGCAGCTTGAGGGGCGGGGCCTACAATGAGCAGTTCTTC. Its translation: CASSLRGGAYNEQFF.

This sequence joins TRBV7-2 and TRBJ2-7; tentatively, D is TRBD2 (6 bases). The ends were cut back, 6 bases at V and 7 bases at J, with 25 bases in the middle. Germline V lookup: CDR1 SGHTA, CDR2 FQGNSA. This CDR3 has 16 amino acids. CDR3 nucleotide sequence: TGTGCCAGCAGTTTTATAGGAGGGTCCCCTAGCCCTGAGCAGTACTTC. This encodes CASSFIGGSPSPEQYF.

This clone was found once. One end of the junction does not line up with germline, which may come from a read error. The J gene is TRBJ2-7, the V gene TRBV6-5, with TRBD1 matching over 9 bases. The CDR3 is made up of 15 amino acids. From germline, CDR1 is MNHEY and CDR2 SVGAGI. CDR3 protein: CASNYSGTGTYEQYF. CDR3 nucleotides: TGTGCCAGCAATTACTCCGGGACAGGGACCTACGAGCAGTACTTC.

This sequence joins TRBV5-4 and TRBJ1-1; D call uncertain. Germline CDR1 reads SGHNT; CDR2 reads YYREEE (reference sequence). This CDR3 comprises 16 residues. The germline V and J ends were trimmed by 0 bases and 4 bases, with 16 bases remaining between them. CDR3 DNA sequence: TGTGCCAGCAGCTTGGCCGGTATACGGTCAAGCACTGAAGCTTTCTTT. It specifies CASSLAGIRSSTEAFF.

The rearrangement links TRBV14 to TRBJ2-5, with TRBD1 identical over 8 bases. Germline CDR1 reads SGHDN; CDR2 reads FVKESK. The CDR3 is 17 residues long. Losses at the gene ends were 1 base for V and 4 bases for J; bases not matched to a gene: 11. The CDR3 nucleotides read TGTGCCAGCAGCCAAGTCCTCCTAGGACAGGGTTTAGAGACCCAGTACTTC. It translates to CASSQVLLGQGLETQYF.

The CDR3 spells CASSFGEGKLFF. CDR3 sequence (DNA): TGTGCCAGCAGTTTCGGAGAAGGAAAACTGTTTTTT. The chain recombines TRBV12-3 or TRBV12-4 with TRBJ1-4; D unresolved. Trimming took 3 bases from V and 10 from J, leaving 9 bases between them. The CDR3 has 12 residues.

V gene TRBV10-3 combines with J gene TRBJ2-2; 9 bases line up with TRBD2. V shed 6 bases and J 6 bases; nucleotides not matched to a gene: 5. There are 14 residues in the CDR3. Germline loops: CDR1 ENHRY, CDR2 SYGVKD. The CDR3 sequence is CAIRGGRAPGELFF. For the CDR3, the DNA is TGTGCCATCAGAGGCGGGAGGGCCCCCGGGGAGCTGTTTTTT.

The gene calls are TRBV5-4 and TRBJ2-7; TRBD2 agrees at 10 bases. The J segment lost 4 bases and the V segment lost 3 bases, leaving 7 bases of the junction unmatched. Germline CDR1 reads SGHNT; CDR2 reads YYREEE (reference sequence). This CDR3 comprises 15 residues. CDR3 nucleotides: TGTGCCAGCAGCTCCCGAGCGGGAGGGGAGTACGAGCAGTACTTC. Protein sequence: CASSSRAGGEYEQYF.

This sequence joins TRBV16 and TRBJ1-5, with D uncertain. The germline V gene encodes CDR1 KGHSY and CDR2 FQNENV. The CDR3 totals 14 residues. V was cut by 1 base and J by 7 bases, with 11 bases left in between. The CDR3 coding sequence is TGTGCCAGCAGCCAATTGGCAGGAGGCCAGCCCCAGCATTTT. The encoded protein is CASSQLAGGQPQHF.

This chain joins TRBV5-1 and TRBJ2-1; the D is unclear. The CDR3 loop spans 15 amino acids. Trimming cost V 4 bases and J 0 bases, with 11 bases left between them. Germline CDR1 and CDR2: SGHRS and YFSETQ. The CDR3 sequence: CASSPPLSSYNEQFF. CDR3 coding DNA: TGCGCCAGCAGCCCTCCCTTGAGCTCCTACAATGAGCAGTTCTTC.

This clone was detected only once. CDR3: CASSYTGGPSPLHF. CDR3 nucleotides: TGTGCCAGCAGTTACACCGGGGGGCCATCACCCCTCCACTTT. The chain recombines TRBV6-2 or TRBV6-3 with TRBJ1-6, with D possibly TRBD1 on 6 matching bases. This CDR3 is built from 14 residues. Trimming removed 2 bases from V and 10 bases from J, with 12 bases in between. Looked up from germline, CDR1 is MNHEY and CDR2 is SVGEGT.

The V call is TRBV25-1, the J call TRBJ2-7, with 8 bases fitting TRBD2. Germline lookup yields CDR1 MGHDK and CDR2 SYGVNS. This CDR3 comprises 16 residues. With V trimmed by 2 bases and J by 5 bases, 11 bases remained unmatched. The CDR3 is CASSEPLGREENEQYF. CDR3 sequence (DNA): TGTGCCAGCAGTGAACCCCTTGGGCGGGAGGAAAACGAGCAGTACTTC.

The rearrangement joins TRBV24-1 to TRBJ2-3; TRBD2 agrees at 9 bases. Germline CDR1 and CDR2: KGHDR and SFDVKD. The trim removed 3 bases at V and 3 bases at J, leaving 0 bases unmatched. The CDR3 extends over 14 amino acids. The CDR3 bases are TGTGCCACCAGTGATAGCGGGAGGACAGATACGCAGTATTTT. Residues: CATSDSGRTDTQYF.